The clone carrying this TCR beta chain appeared once. The sample belongs to a study of technical replicates of blood from several donors. Libraries were prepared by immunoSEQ multiplex PCR; TCRdb keeps only in-frame clonotypes and omits some of them. The table shows some 94,000 clones, with over 85% occurring only once. Trimming at V came to 4 bases and at J to 9 bases, leaving 6 bases not matched to a gene. The CDR3 runs to 14 residues. Germline values: CDR1 SGDLS, CDR2 YYNGEE. The sequenced sample was T cells isolated from PBMCs. The chain joins TRBV9 to TRBJ2-1, with 11 bases identical to TRBD2. This TCR was sampled from a human donor in good health. Written as DNA, the CDR3 is TGTGCCAGCAGCCTGACTAGCGGGAATCCTGAGCAGTTCTTC. Its protein is CASSLTSGNPEQFF. Complete variable domain (other parts from reference TRBV9 and TRBJ2-1): DSGVTQTPKHLITATGQRVTLRCSPRSGDLSVYWYQQSLDQGLQFLIQYYNGEERAKGNILERFSAQQFPDLHSELNLSSLELGDSALYFCASSLTSGNPEQFFGPGTRLTVL.